This TCR beta chain originates from a study of response to subunit inactivated influenza vaccine. Study-wide points: Seasonal influenza vaccination, on each occasion, was suggested by the authors to recruit few new T cells.

This clonotype was picked up a small number of times. The antigen remains undetermined. The CDR3 extends over 15 amino acids. V lost 0 bases to trimming and J lost 4 bases; unmatched junction nucleotides: 6. From germline, CDR1 is SGDLS and CDR2 YYNGEE. Each CDR3 protein gets one entry after TCRdb re-called the RT-PCR reads with MiXCR. The sample lists 500,000 to 750,000 distinct CDR3 sequences; roughly 15% were seen once. The J gene is TRBJ2-5, the V gene TRBV9; 7 bases map to TRBD1. The sequence was obtained from a man in his forties or fifties who received an inactivated influenza vaccine. Sequencing used PBMCs from blood, obtained 12 days after vaccination. CDR3 sequence: CASSVGGGPRETQYF. The CDR3 nucleotides read TGTGCCAGCAGCGTAGGAGGGGGCCCCCGAGAGACCCAGTACTTC.